This T cell receptor beta chain came from a study of cytomegalovirus exposure and HLA in healthy donors. Study-wide findings and caveats: The CMV antigen specificity of a few CMV-associated chains was confirmed through in vitro analysis.

As regards this clone: Antigen unknown.

The CDR3 runs to 15 residues. The V end was cut by 8 bases, the J end by 3 bases, with 20 bases between. Germline assignment: CDR1 MNHEY and CDR2 SMNVEV (reference sequence). Assay used: immunoSEQ multiplex PCR; TCRdb lists only in-frame clones, some missing. This table has around 220,000 clones, about 86% appearing once. The sequenced material came from PBMCs. This chain links TRBV27 with TRBJ2-7, with a tentative D call TRBD1 (5 bases). This sequence originates from a woman under 30 in good health and CMV-seronegative. The CDR3 sequence: CASSTGWTPSYEQYF. The CDR3 region has the DNA TGTGCCAGCTCAACCGGTTGGACACCAAGCTACGAGCAGTACTTC.